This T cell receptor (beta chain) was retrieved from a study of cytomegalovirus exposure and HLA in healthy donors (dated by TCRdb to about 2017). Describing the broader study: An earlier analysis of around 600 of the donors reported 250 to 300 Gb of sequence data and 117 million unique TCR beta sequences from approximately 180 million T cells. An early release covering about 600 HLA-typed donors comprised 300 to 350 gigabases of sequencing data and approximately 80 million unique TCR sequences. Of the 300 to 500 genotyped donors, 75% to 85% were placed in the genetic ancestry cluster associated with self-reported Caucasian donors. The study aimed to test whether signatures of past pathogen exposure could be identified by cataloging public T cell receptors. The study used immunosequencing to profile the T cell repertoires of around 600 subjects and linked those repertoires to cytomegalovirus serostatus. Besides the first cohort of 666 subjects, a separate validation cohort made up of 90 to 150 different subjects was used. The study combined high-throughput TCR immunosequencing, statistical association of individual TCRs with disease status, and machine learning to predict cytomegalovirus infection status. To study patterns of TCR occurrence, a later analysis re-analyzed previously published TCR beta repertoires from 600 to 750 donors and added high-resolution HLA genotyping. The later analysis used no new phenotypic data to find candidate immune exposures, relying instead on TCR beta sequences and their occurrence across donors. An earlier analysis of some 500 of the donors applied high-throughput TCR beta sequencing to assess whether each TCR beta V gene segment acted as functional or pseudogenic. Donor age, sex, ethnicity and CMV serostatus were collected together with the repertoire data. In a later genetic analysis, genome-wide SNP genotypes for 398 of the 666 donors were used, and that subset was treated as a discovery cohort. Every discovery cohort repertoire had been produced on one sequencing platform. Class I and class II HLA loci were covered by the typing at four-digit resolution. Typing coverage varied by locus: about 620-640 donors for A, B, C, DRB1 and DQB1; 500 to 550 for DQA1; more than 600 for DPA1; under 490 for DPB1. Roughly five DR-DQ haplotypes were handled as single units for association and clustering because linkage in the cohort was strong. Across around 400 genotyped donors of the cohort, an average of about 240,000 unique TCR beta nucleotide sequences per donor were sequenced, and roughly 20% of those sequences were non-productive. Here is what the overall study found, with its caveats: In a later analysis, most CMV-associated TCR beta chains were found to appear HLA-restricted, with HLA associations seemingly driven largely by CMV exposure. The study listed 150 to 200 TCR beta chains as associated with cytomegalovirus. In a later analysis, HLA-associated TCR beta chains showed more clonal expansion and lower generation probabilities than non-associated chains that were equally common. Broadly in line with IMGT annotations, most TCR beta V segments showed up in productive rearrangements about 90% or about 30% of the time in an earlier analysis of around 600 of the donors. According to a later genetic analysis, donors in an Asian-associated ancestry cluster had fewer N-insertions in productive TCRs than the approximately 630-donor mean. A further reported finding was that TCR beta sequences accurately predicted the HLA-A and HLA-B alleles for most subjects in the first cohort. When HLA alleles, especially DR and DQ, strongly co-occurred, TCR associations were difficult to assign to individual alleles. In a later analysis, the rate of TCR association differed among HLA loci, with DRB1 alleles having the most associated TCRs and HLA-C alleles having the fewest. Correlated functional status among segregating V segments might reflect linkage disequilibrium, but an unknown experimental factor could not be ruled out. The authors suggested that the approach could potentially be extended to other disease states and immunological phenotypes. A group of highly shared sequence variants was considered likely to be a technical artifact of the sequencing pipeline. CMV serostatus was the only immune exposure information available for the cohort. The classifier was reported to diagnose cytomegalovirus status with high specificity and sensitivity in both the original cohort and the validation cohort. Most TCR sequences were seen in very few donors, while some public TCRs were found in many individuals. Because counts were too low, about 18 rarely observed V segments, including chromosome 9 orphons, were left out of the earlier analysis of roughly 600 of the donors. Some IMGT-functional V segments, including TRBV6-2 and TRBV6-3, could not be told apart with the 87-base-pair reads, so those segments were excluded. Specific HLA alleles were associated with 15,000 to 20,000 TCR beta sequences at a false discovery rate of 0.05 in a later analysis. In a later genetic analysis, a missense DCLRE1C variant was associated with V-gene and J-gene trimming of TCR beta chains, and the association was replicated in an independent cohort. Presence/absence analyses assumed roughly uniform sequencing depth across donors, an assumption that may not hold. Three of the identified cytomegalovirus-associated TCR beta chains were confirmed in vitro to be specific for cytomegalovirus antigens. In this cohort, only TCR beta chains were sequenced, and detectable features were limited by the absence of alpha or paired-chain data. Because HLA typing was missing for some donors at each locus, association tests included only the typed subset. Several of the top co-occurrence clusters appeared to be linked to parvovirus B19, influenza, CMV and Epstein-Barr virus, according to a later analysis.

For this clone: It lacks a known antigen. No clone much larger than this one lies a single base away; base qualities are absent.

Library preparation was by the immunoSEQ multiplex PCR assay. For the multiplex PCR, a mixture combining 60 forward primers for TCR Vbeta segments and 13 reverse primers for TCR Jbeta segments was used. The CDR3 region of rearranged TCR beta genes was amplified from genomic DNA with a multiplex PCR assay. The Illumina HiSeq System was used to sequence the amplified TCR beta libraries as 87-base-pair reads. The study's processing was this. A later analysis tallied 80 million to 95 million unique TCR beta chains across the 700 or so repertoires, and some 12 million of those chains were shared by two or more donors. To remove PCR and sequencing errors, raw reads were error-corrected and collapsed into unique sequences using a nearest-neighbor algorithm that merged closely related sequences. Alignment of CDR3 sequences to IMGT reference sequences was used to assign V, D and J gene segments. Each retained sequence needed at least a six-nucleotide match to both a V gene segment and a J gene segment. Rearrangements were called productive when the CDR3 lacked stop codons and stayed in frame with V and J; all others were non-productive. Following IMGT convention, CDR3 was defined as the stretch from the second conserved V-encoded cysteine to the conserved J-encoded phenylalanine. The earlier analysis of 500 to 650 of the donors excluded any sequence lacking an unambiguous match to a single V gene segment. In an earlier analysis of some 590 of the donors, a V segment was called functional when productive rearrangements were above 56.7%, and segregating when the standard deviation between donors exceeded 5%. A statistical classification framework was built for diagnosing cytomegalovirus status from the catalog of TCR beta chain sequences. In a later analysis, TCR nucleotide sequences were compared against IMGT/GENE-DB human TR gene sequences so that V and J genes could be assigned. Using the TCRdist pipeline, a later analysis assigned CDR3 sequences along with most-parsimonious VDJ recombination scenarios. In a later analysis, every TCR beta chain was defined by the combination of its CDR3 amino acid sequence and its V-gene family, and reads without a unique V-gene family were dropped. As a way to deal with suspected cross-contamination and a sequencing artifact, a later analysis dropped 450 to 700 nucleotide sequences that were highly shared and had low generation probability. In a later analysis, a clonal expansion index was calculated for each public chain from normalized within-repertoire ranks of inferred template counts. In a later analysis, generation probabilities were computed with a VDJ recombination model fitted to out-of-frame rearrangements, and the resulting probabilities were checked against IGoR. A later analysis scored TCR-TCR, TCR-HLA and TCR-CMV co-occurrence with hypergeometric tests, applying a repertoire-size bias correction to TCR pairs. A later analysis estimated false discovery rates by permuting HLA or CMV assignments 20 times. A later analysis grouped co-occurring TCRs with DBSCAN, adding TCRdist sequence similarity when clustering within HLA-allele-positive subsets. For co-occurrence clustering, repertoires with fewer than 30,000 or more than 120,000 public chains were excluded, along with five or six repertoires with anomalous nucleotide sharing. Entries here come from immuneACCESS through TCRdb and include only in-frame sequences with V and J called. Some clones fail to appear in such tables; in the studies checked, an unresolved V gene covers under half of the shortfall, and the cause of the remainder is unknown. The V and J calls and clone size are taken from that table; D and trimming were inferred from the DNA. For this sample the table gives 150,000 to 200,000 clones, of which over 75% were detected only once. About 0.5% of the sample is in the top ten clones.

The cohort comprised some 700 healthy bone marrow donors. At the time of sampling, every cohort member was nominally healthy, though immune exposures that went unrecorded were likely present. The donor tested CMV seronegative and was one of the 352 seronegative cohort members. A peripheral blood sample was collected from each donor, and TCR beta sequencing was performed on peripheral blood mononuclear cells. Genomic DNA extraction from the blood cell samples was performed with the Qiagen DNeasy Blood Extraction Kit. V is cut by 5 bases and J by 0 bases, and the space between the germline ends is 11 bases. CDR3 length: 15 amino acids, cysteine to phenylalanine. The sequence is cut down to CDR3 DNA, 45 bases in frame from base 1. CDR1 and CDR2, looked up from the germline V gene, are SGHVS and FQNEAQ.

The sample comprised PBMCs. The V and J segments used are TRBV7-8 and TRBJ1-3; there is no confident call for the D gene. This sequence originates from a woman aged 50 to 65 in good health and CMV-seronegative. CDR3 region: CASSILVSSGNTIYF. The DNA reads TGTGCCAGCAGCATCCTCGTGAGCTCTGGAAACACCATATATTTT.